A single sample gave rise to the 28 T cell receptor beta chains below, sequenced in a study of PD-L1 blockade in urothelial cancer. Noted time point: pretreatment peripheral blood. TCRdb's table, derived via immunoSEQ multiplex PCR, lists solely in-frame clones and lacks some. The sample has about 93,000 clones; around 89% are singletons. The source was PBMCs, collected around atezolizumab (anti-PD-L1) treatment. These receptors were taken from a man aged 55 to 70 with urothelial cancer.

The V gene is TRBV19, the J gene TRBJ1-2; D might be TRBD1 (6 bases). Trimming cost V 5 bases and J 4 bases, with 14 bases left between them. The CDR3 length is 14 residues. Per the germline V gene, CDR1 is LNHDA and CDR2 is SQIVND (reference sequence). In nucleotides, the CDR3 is TGTGCCAGTAGTCTTCGACAGGAGGTCTATGGCTACACCTTC. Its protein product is CASSLRQEVYGYTF.

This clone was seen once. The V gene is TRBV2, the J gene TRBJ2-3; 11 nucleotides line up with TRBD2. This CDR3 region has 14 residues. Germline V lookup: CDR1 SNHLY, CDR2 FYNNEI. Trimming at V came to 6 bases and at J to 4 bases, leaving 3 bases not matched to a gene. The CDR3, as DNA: TGTGCCAGCAGCCTGGGACTAGCGGCAGATACGCAGTATTTT. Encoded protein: CASSLGLAADTQYF.

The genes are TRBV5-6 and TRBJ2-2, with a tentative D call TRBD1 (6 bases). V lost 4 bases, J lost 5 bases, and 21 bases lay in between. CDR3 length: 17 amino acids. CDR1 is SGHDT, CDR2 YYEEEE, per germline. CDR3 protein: CASSGKDRTFLTGELFF. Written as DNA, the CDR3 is TGTGCCAGCAGCGGAAAGGACAGAACCTTCCTTACCGGGGAGCTGTTTTTT.

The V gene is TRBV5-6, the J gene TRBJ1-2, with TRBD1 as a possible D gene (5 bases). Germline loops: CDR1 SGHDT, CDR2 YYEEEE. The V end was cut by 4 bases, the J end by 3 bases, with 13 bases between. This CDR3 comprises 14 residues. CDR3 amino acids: CASSGDRGDYGYTF. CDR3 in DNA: TGTGCCAGCAGCGGCGACCGGGGGGACTATGGCTACACCTTC. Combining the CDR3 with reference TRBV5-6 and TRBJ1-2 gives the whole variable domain DAGVTQSPTHLIKTRGQQVTLRCSPKSGHDTVSWYQQALGQGPQFIFQYYEEEERQRGNFPDRFSGHQFPNYSSELNVNALLLGDSALYLCASSGDRGDYGYTFGSGTRLTVV.

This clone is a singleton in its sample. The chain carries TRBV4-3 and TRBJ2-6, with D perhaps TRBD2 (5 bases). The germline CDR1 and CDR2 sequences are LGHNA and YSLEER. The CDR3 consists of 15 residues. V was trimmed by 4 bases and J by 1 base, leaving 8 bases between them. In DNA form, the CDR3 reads TGCGCCAGCAGCCCCCGACTATCTGGGGCCAACGTCCTGACTTTC. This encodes CASSPRLSGANVLTF.

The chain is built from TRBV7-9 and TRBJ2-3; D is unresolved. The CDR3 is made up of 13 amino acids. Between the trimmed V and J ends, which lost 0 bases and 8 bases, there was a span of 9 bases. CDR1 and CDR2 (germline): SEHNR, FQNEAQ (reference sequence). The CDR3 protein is CASSLALGSTQYF. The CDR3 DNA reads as TGTGCCAGCAGCTTAGCCCTAGGTAGTACGCAGTATTTT.

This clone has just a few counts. CDR3 nucleotide sequence: TGTGCCACCAAGACAGGGACGAACACCGGGGAGCTGTTTTTT. Its protein product is CATKTGTNTGELFF. The V gene is TRBV15, the J gene TRBJ2-2, with TRBD1 matching 7 bases. CDR3 size: 14 residues. V was clipped by 7 bases and J by 0 bases; unmatched bases: 2. In germline, CDR1 is LNHNV, CDR2 YYDKDF (reference sequence).

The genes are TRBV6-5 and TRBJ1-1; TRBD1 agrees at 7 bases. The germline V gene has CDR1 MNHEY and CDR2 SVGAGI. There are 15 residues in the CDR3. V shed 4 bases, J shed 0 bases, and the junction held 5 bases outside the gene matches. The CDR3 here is CASSSTGTMNTEAFF. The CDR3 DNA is TGTGCCAGCAGTTCGACAGGGACAATGAACACTGAAGCTTTCTTT.

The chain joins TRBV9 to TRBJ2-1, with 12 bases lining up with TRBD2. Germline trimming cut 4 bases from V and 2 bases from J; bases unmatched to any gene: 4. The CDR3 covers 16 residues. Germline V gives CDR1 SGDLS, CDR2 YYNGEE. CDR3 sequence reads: CASSSLAGGAYNEQFF. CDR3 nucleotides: TGTGCCAGCAGCTCTCTAGCGGGGGGGGCCTACAATGAGCAGTTCTTC.

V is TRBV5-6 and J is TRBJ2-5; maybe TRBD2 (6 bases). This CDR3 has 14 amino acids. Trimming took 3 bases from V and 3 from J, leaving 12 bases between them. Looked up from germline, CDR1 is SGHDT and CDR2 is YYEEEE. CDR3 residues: CASSYSGRKETQYF. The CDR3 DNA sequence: TGTGCCAGCAGCTATAGCGGCCGCAAAGAGACCCAGTACTTC.

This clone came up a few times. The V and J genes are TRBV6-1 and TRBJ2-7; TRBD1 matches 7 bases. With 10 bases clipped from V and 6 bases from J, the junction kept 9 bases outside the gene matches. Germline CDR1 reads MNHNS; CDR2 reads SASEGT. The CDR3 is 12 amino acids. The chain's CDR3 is CATDRAKGEQYF. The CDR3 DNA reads TGTGCCACCGACAGGGCCAAAGGCGAGCAGTACTTC.

The CDR3 loop is CAISGDRETDTQYF. The DNA of the CDR3 is TGTGCCATCAGTGGGGACAGGGAAACAGATACGCAGTATTTT. The chain employs TRBV10-3 and TRBJ2-3; 9 bases match TRBD1. Germline V CDR1 and CDR2: ENHRY, SYGVKD. V trimming: 4 bases; J trimming: 3 bases; junction bases outside the gene matches: 2. The CDR3 is made up of 14 amino acids.

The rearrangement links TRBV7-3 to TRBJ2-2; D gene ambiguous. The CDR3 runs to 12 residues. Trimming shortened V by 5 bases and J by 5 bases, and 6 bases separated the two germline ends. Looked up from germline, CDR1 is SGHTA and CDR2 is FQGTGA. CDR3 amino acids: CASSDWTGELFF. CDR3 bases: TGTGCCAGCAGCGACTGGACCGGGGAGCTGTTTTTT.

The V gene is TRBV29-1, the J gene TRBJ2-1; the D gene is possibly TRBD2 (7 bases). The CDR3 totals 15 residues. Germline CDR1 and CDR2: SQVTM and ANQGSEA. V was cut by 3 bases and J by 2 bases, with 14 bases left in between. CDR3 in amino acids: CSVEGGGATYNEQFF. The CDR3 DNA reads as TGCAGCGTTGAGGGTGGGGGGGCGACCTACAATGAGCAGTTCTTC.

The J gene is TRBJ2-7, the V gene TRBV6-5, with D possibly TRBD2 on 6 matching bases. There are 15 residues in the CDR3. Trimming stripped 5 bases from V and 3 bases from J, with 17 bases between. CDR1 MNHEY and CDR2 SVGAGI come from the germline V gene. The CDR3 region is CASSNQLSGGYEQYF. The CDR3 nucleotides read TGTGCCAGCAGTAATCAGCTTAGCGGTGGCTACGAGCAGTACTTC.

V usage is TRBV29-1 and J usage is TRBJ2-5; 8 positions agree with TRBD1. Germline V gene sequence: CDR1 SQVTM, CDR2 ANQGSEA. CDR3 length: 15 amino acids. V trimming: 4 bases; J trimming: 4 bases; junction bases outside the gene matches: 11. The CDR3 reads CSVAQGAKRGETQYF. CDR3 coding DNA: TGCAGCGTTGCCCAGGGGGCGAAGAGGGGAGAGACCCAGTACTTC.

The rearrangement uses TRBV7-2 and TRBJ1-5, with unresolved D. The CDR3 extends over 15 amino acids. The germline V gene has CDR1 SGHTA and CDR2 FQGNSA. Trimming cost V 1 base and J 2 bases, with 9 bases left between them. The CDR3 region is CASSLGGGGNQPQHF. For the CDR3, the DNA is TGTGCCAGCAGCTTAGGGGGAGGAGGCAATCAGCCCCAGCATTTT. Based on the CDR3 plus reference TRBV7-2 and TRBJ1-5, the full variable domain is GAGVSQSPSNKVTEKGKDVELRCDPISGHTALYWYRQSLGQGLEFLIYFQGNSAPDKSGLPSDRFSAERTGGSVSTLTIQRTQQEDSAVYLCASSLGGGGNQPQHFGDGTRLSIL.

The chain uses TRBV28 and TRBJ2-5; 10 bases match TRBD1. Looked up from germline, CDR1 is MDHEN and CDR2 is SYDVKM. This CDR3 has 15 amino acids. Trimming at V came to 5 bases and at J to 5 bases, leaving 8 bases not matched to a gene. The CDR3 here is CASSPWTGGTETQYF. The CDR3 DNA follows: TGTGCCAGCAGTCCGTGGACAGGGGGAACCGAGACCCAGTACTTC.

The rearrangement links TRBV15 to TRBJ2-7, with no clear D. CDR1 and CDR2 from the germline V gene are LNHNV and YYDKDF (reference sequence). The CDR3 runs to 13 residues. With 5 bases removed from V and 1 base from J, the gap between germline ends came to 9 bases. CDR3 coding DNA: TGTGCCACCAGCTTCGATCTATCCTACGAGCAGTACTTC. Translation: CATSFDLSYEQYF.

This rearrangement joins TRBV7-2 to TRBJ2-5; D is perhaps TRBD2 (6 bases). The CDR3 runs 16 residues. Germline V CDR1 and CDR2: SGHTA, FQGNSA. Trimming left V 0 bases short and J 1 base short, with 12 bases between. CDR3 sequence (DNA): TGTGCCAGCAGCTTAGCAATGGGGGGTGGCCAAGAGACCCAGTACTTC. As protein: CASSLAMGGGQETQYF.

CDR3 bases: TGTGCCAGCACATCTGGAAACACCATATATTTT. Translation: CASTSGNTIYF. The chain couples TRBV28 to TRBJ1-3; D ambiguous. Trimming stripped 7 bases from V and 1 base from J, with 2 bases between. CDR3 length: 11 amino acids. The germline CDR1 and CDR2 sequences are MDHEN and SYDVKM. The complete variable domain, with remaining parts taken from reference TRBV28 and TRBJ1-3, reads DVKVTQSSRYLVKRTGEKVFLECVQDMDHENMFWYRQDPGLGLRLIYFSYDVKMKEKGDIPEGYSVSREKKERFSLILESASTNQTSMYLCASTSGNTIYFGEGSWLTVV.

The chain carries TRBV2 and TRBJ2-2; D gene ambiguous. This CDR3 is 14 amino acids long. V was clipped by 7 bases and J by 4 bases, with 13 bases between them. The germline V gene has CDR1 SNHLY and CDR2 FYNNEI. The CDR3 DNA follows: TGTGCCAGCAAGCCGGGTCAGTCCACCGGGGAGCTGTTTTTT. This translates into CASKPGQSTGELFF.

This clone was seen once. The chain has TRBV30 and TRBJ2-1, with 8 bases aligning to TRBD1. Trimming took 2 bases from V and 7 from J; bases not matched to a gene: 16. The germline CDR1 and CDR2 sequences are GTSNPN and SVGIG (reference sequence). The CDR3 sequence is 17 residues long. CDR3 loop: CAWSFRPGQGIKNEQFF. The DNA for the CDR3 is TGTGCCTGGAGTTTTAGGCCAGGACAGGGAATTAAAAATGAGCAGTTCTTC.

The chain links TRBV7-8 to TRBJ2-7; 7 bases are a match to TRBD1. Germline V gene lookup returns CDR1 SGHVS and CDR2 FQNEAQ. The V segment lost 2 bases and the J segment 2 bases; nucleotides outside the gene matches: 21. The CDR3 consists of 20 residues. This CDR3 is CASSLKSQDRSTPATYEQYF. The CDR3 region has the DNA TGTGCCAGCAGCTTAAAGAGCCAGGACAGGTCGACTCCGGCAACCTACGAGCAGTACTTC.

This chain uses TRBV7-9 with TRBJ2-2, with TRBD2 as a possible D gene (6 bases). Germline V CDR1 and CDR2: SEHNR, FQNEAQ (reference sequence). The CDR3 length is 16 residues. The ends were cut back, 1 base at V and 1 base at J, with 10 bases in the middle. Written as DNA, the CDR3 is TGTGCCAGCAGCTTAGTTCCGGGGGTGAACACCGGGGAGCTGTTTTTT. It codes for CASSLVPGVNTGELFF.

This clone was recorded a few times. CDR3 residues: CASSIGRGSSYNEQFF. CDR3 DNA: TGTGCCAGTAGTATTGGAAGGGGGAGCTCCTACAATGAGCAGTTCTTC. The chain joins TRBV19 to TRBJ2-1, with D perhaps TRBD1 (6 bases). This CDR3 is built from 16 residues. Trimming left V 3 bases short and J 0 bases short, with 12 bases between. Germline V lookup: CDR1 LNHDA, CDR2 SQIVND (reference sequence).

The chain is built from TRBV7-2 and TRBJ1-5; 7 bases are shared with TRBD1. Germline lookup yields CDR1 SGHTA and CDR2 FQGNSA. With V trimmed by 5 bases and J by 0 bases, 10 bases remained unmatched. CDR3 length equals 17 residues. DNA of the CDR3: TGTGCCAGCAGCATCCGATCGACAGGGCATAGCAATCAGCCCCAGCATTTT. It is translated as CASSIRSTGHSNQPQHF.

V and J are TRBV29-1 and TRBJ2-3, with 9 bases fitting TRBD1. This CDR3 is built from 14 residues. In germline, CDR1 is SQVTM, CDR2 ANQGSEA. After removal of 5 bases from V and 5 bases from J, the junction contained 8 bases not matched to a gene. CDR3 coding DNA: TGCAGCGTTAATGGGGACAGGGCGGAAGATACGCAGTATTTT. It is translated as CSVNGDRAEDTQYF.